This TCR beta chain was profiled in a study of blood T cell repertoires in COVID-19. As for the study in general: Samples taken during acute and convalescent COVID-19 were collected in the United States, Italy and Spain.

In this sample, this clone turned up a few times. This CDR3 region has 12 residues. Germline V gene data show CDR1 as SGHAT and CDR2 as FQNNGV. V gave up 5 bases and J gave up 10 bases, with 11 bases separating them. How the authors handled the data: Amplification with reference gene primers provided the estimates of nucleated cell counts. Libraries were prepared by immunoSEQ multiplex PCR; TCRdb keeps only in-frame clonotypes and omits some of them. That table furnishes V, J and clone size, whereas the DNA furnished D and trimming. The data contain 110,000 to 150,000 clones, under 80% of them singletons.

The receptor comes from a man aged 60 to 69 with acute or convalescent COVID-19. The chain couples TRBV11-2 to TRBJ1-4; D is undetermined. Source material: peripheral blood. CDR3 region: CASSPASSKLFF. Written as DNA, the CDR3 is TGTGCCAGCAGCCCAGCTAGCTCAAAACTGTTTTTT.